A single sample gave rise to the 18 T cell receptor beta chains below, sequenced in a study of T cells after yellow fever vaccination. TCRdb analysed the 5' RACE reads with MiXCR anew, one entry per CDR3 protein. The data hold 550,000 to 750,000 distinct CDR3 sequences, with roughly 14% observed a single time. The material was PBMCs, obtained on the day of the yellow fever booster vaccination. The receptors derive from a young man who received the YFV17D yellow fever vaccine.

Many counts were recorded for this clonotype. This chain connects TRBV5-1 to TRBJ1-2; 7 nucleotides match TRBD1. The germline V gene encodes CDR1 SGHRS and CDR2 YFSETQ. The trim removed 3 bases at V and 8 bases at J, leaving 19 bases unmatched. This CDR3 region has 17 residues. CDR3 protein: CASSSRDSLRKGQGYTF. DNA of the CDR3: TGCGCCAGCAGCTCCCGGGACAGCCTCCGGAAAGGACAAGGCTACACCTTC.

This clonotype was seen ten or more times. This rearrangement joins TRBV12-3 or TRBV12-4 to TRBJ2-7, with a tentative D call TRBD2 (5 bases). This CDR3 is 15 amino acids long. V shed 1 base and J shed 0 bases, with 10 bases lying between them. CDR3: CASSLVRDSSYEQYF. The CDR3 bases are TGTGCCAGCAGTTTAGTGAGGGATAGCTCCTACGAGCAGTACTTC.

The V and J genes are TRBV9 and TRBJ2-5; D may match TRBD1 or TRBD2 (5 bases each). This CDR3 contains 14 residues. Germline V gives CDR1 SGDLS, CDR2 YYNGEE. The V end was cut by 5 bases, the J end by 5 bases, with 16 bases between. The CDR3 is CASRRGASTETQYF. In DNA, the CDR3 is TGTGCCAGCAGGAGGGGAGCTAGCACGGAGACCCAGTACTTC.

The rearrangement uses TRBV20-1 and TRBJ2-7; D tentatively reads TRBD1 or TRBD2 (5 bases each). The germline gives CDR1 DFQATT, CDR2 SNEGSKA (reference sequence). CDR3 length equals 14 residues. Trimming cost V 7 bases and J 2 bases, with 18 bases left between them. CDR3 in DNA: TGCAGTGTCCGCGTGGGACCACTTACCTACGAGCAGTACTTC. Translation gives CSVRVGPLTYEQYF.

This clonotype showed up just a few times. This chain joins TRBV19 and TRBJ2-1; D perhaps matches TRBD1 (5 bases). Trimming cost V 6 bases and J 3 bases, with 9 bases left between them. CDR3 size: 13 residues. Germline V gives CDR1 LNHDA, CDR2 SQIVND (reference sequence). The CDR3 DNA reads as TGTGCCAGTAGGACAGCAGACTACAATGAGCAGTTCTTC. Translated, it gives CASRTADYNEQFF. Drawing the rest from reference TRBV19 and TRBJ2-1, the complete variable domain is DGGITQSPKYLFRKEGQNVTLSCEQNLNHDAMYWYRQDPGQGLRLIYYSQIVNDFQKGDIAEGYSVSREKKESFPLTVTSAQKNPTAFYLCASRTADYNEQFFGPGTRLTVL.

This clonotype was seen a few times. This chain connects TRBV20-1 to TRBJ1-5; D unclear. With 5 bases removed from V and 2 bases from J, the gap between germline ends came to 10 bases. CDR1 and CDR2 from the germline V gene are DFQATT and SNEGSKA (reference sequence). The CDR3 is 13 amino acids. The CDR3 reads CSALGRGNQPQHF. The CDR3, as DNA: TGCAGTGCTCTTGGTAGGGGCAATCAGCCCCAGCATTTT.

V usage is TRBV19 and J usage is TRBJ2-6; 12 nucleotides agree with TRBD1. Trimming removed 2 bases from V and 3 bases from J; junction bases left unmatched: 5. Per germline, CDR1 LNHDA and CDR2 SQIVND (reference sequence). This CDR3 has 18 amino acids. The CDR3 protein is CASSILGTGGIGANVLTF. CDR3 bases: TGTGCCAGTAGTATACTTGGGACAGGGGGCATTGGGGCCAACGTCCTGACTTTC.

This clonotype occurred many times. The chain is built from TRBV10-1 and TRBJ2-5; D call uncertain. Per germline, CDR1 WNHNN and CDR2 SYGVQD (reference sequence). This CDR3 is 15 amino acids long. Trimming cost V 2 bases and J 5 bases, with 15 bases left between them. The CDR3 DNA follows: TGCGCCAGCAGTGAGAAGGTTATGGCCGGGGAGACCCAGTACTTC. Encoded protein: CASSEKVMAGETQYF.

The chain joins TRBV5-1 to TRBJ2-7; the match to TRBD1 covers 8 bases. There are 14 residues in the CDR3. J was trimmed by 7 bases and V by 2 bases; bases with no gene match: 8. From germline, CDR1 is SGHRS and CDR2 YFSETQ. The CDR3 region is CASSFQGAAGEQYF. The CDR3 coding sequence is TGCGCCAGCAGCTTTCAGGGGGCTGCTGGAGAGCAGTACTTC.

J is TRBJ2-1 and V is TRBV27, with D uncertain. The CDR3 is made up of 17 amino acids. Germline CDR1 and CDR2: MNHEY and SMNVEV (reference sequence). Trimming removed 2 bases at V and 4 bases at J, with 18 bases between. CDR3 bases: TGTGCCAGCAGTTTAAAGCTCCCGGAAATCGGGTACAATGAGCAGTTCTTC. Its protein product is CASSLKLPEIGYNEQFF.

In this sample, this clonotype turned up a few times. The chain couples TRBV20-1 to TRBJ1-6, with D maybe TRBD1 (5 bases). This CDR3 has 14 residues. The germline gives CDR1 DFQATT, CDR2 SNEGSKA (reference sequence). V was pared by 0 bases and J by 9 bases, with 12 bases between. The CDR3 reads CSARDQWGGSPLHF. CDR3 DNA: TGCAGTGCTAGAGATCAGTGGGGGGGTTCACCCCTCCACTTT.

In its sample, this clonotype was seen a few times. The chain joins TRBV12-3 or TRBV12-4 to TRBJ2-4; D is unresolved. The CDR3 length is 11 residues. The germline V and J ends were trimmed by 4 bases and 4 bases, with 2 bases remaining between them. The CDR3 DNA follows: TGTGCCAGCAGTTATAAAAACATTCAGTACTTC. It is translated as CASSYKNIQYF.

The CDR3 here is CASRTGPSASYEQYF. CDR3 coding DNA: TGTGCCAGCAGAACCGGTCCTAGCGCGTCCTACGAGCAGTACTTC. This chain links TRBV7-2 with TRBJ2-7, with D maybe TRBD2 (6 bases). Between the trimmed V and J ends, which lost 6 bases and 1 base, there was a span of 16 bases. Germline lookup yields CDR1 SGHTA and CDR2 FQGNSA. The CDR3 totals 15 residues.

The chain uses TRBV5-6 and TRBJ2-2, with D possibly being TRBD1 (6 bases). Germline assignment: CDR1 SGHDT and CDR2 YYEEEE. This CDR3 has 13 residues. The germline V and J ends were trimmed by 5 bases and 6 bases, with 11 bases remaining between them. The CDR3 loop reads CASSTTGSGELFF. In DNA, the CDR3 is TGTGCCAGCAGTACTACAGGGTCCGGGGAGCTGTTTTTT.

The J gene is TRBJ1-2, the V gene TRBV20-1; D perhaps matches TRBD1 (5 bases). The V gene's germline CDR1 is DFQATT and CDR2 SNEGSKA (reference sequence). The CDR3 extends over 14 amino acids. The CDR3, as DNA: TGCAGCTCCTGGGCCGACAGCGCTATCTATGGCTACACCTTC. Its translation is CSSWADSAIYGYTF.

The chain combines TRBV19 with TRBJ2-5, with TRBD2 as a possible D gene (5 bases). V lost 4 bases and J lost 2, with 17 bases in between. This CDR3 has 16 residues. Germline V lookup: CDR1 LNHDA, CDR2 SQIVND (reference sequence). As DNA, the CDR3 is TGTGCCAGTAGTACCCCAAGAGGGCTGGGGCAAGAGACCCAGTACTTC. This gives the protein CASSTPRGLGQETQYF.

The CDR3 reads CASSAFGQPGYTF. CDR3 nucleotides: TGTGCCAGCAGCGCCTTTGGACAGCCTGGCTACACCTTC. This sequence joins TRBV14 and TRBJ1-2, with D maybe TRBD1 (6 bases). V gave up 5 bases and J gave up 7 bases, with 14 bases separating them. The CDR3 contains 13 residues. In germline, CDR1 is SGHDN, CDR2 FVKESK.

This clonotype was detected a few times. V usage is TRBV12-3 or TRBV12-4 and J usage is TRBJ2-1; tentative D call: TRBD2 (6 bases). V lost 1 base to trimming and J lost 10 bases, with 11 bases between them. The length of the CDR3 is 13 residues. The CDR3 here is CASSLGRGMEQFF. The CDR3 DNA is TGTGCCAGCAGTTTAGGGAGGGGTATGGAGCAGTTCTTC.